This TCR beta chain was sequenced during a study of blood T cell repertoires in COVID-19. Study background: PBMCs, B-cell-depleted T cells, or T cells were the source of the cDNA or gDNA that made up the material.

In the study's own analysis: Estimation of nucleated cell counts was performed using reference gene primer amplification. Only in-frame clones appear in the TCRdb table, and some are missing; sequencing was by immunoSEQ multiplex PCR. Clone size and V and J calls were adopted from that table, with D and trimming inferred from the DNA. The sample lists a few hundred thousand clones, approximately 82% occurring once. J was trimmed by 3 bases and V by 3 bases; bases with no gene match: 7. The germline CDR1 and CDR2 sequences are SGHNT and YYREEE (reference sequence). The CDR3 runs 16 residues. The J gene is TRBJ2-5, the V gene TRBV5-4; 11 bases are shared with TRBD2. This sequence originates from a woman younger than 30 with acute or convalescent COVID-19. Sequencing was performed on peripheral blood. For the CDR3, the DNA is TGTGCCAGCAGCTGGCCCATGGGACTAGCGGAAGAGACCCAGTACTTC. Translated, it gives CASSWPMGLAEETQYF. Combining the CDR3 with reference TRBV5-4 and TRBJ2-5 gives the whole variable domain ETGVTQSPTHLIKTRGQQVTLRCSSQSGHNTVSWYQQALGQGPQFIFQYYREEENGRGNFPPRFSGLQFPNYSSELNVNALELDDSALYLCASSWPMGLAEETQYFGPGTRLLVL.